These T cell receptor beta chains were read from a single sample in a study of OX40 agonist ivuxolimab in advanced cancers. Some clones are missing from TCRdb's copy, which holds only in-frame ones; the method was immunoSEQ multiplex PCR. The table lists 49,000 or so clones, around 90% of them singletons, with about 14% in the top ten. This specimen was CD4+ or CD8+ T cells sorted from blood, taken in a trial of the OX40 agonist ivuxolimab. All receptors come from an adult with an advanced solid tumor such as melanoma, head and neck, liver or kidney cancer. CDR3s include the opening cysteine and the closing phenylalanine or tryptophan. The D gene is left open where the match is weak.

TRBV5-6 16 TRBD1 CASSLATGGSTDTQYF
TRBV28 15 TRBD2 CASSWSGRGYNEQFF
TRBV10-1 14 - CASSEEGSGQPQHF
TRBV5-5 16 TRBD2 CASSPRRLANTDTQYF
TRBV28 16 TRBD1 CASSPPDRGKDQPQHF
TRBV11-2 18 TRBD2 CASSYGLAGGPGSYEQYF
TRBV10-1 15 - CASSEGIGIYNEQFF
TRBV29-1 14 TRBD1 CSVVRTGGSNEQFF
TRBV4-2 14 - CASSQDASVYEQYF
TRBV18 14 TRBD1 CASSPTGGAETQYF
TRBV6-6 15 - CASSYRRGGGYEQYF
TRBV5-1 15 TRBD1 CASSPGQGTNEKLFF
TRBV14 16 TRBD1 CASSQRPGQGAVDAFF
TRBV5-6 13 - CASSLDRNQPQHF
TRBV18 14 TRBD1 CASSNVGTGDEQFF
TRBV5-6 13 - CASSHSGGQPQHF
TRBV4-1 21 TRBD2 CASSQDRLISGRMTGANVLTF
TRBV30 16 TRBD1 CAWSVNGDRGNQPQHF
TRBV11-2 15 - CASSSLTLSSYEQYF
TRBV5-6 14 TRBD2 CASRWGRGYNEQFF
TRBV6-6 13 - CASSPKLREGYTF
TRBV7-9 16 TRBD2 CASSPTSGRGTDTQYF
TRBV28 15 TRBD1 CASSLWTGALKTQYF
TRBV28 14 TRBD2 CASSLPLAVGEQFF
TRBV27 17 - CASSFTKGPSYNSPLHF
TRBV28 15 TRBD1 CASSVGDRDFTEAFF
TRBV7-9 14 - CASSLLGSNQPQHF
TRBV27 15 TRBD1 CASILRTGRNYEQYF
TRBV11-3 12 - CASSFRKGAQFF
TRBV5-6 15 TRBD1 CASSEGQGSYNEQFF
TRBV4-1 15 - CASSQEGAKNTEAFF
TRBV28 15 - CASSFLGGSGNTIYF
TRBV6-6 13 - CASSYPTKNIQYF
TRBV15 17 - CATSRTPQAGDQETQYF
TRBV18 14 - CASSPERGFTEAFF
TRBV7-8 14 - CASSSGRPRNEQFF
TRBV18 14 - CASSPPQGTDEQYF
TRBV28 20 TRBD2 CASSPRILSPLAGGQETQYF
TRBV4-1 17 TRBD2 CASSQDPASGRGDEQFF
TRBV6-5 15 - CASRSPGQTNYGYTF
TRBV19 15 TRBD1 CASSIQGAAYNEQFF
TRBV6-1 14 TRBD2 CASSELAGVYEQYF
TRBV4-1 16 - CASSQDGRGRTDTQYF
TRBV6-6 16 - CASSYPQGRESYEQYF
TRBV5-6 14 TRBD1 CASSLQGAVSEQYF
TRBV19 15 TRBD2 CASGGLAGFYNEQFF